The T cell receptor (beta chain) under discussion was sequenced for a study of blood T cell repertoires in COVID-19. The wider study: COVID-19 samples collected from the United States, Italy and Spain covered acute and convalescent phases. T cells, B-cell-depleted T cells, or PBMCs provided the cDNA or gDNA that served as material.

Authors' processing steps: Amplification from reference gene primers served as the basis for estimated nucleated cell counts. The assay was immunoSEQ multiplex PCR, and TCRdb's table has in-frame clones only and misses some. V, J and clone size are taken as reported in that table, and D and trimming were inferred from the DNA itself. Seen here are roughly 80,000 clones, around 79% observed once, and the top ten hold 11%. The TCR was taken from a man in his fifties with acute or convalescent COVID-19. Sequencing input: peripheral blood.

The CDR3 DNA is TGTGCCAGCAGTCCCCGGCAGGGGAAGCAGTTCTTC. It encodes CASSPRQGKQFF. The chain employs TRBV12-3 or TRBV12-4 and TRBJ2-1; the D gene is possibly TRBD1 (6 bases). The CDR3 is made up of 12 amino acids. Trimming shortened V by 5 bases and J by 11 bases, and 13 bases separated the two germline ends.